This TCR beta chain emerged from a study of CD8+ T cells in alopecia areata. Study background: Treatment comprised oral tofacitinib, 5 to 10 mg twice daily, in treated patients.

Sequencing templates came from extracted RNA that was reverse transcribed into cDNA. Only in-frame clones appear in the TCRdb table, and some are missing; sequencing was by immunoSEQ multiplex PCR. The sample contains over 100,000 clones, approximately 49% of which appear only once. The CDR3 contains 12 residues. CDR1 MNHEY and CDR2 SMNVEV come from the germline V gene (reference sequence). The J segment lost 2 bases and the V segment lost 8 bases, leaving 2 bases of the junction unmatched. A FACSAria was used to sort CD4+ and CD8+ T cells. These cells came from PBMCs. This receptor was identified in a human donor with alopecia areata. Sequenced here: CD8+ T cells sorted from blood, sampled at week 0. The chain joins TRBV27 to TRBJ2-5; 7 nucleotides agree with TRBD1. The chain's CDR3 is CASGTEQETQYF. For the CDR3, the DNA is TGTGCCAGCGGGACAGAACAAGAGACCCAGTACTTC.